Each of the 3 T cell receptor beta chains below was sequenced from the same sample in a study of T cells in Graves' hyperthyroidism and ophthalmopathy. The investigators amplified TCR beta CDR3 regions from RNA transcripts. An initial round of RT-PCR targeting the TCR CDR3 relied on the HTBI primer set. Via MiXCR, TCRdb re-called the multiplex PCR reads, giving one row per CDR3 protein. Altogether around 600,000 distinct CDR3 sequences are present, 14% being singletons, with the ten largest covering less than 9%. What was sequenced was blood. These receptors originate from a woman under 30 with Graves' ophthalmopathy.

This chain uses TRBV12-5 with TRBJ1-1, with D tentatively TRBD1 (5 bases). The V end lost 4 bases, the J end lost 7 bases, and 13 bases lay between the germline ends. Germline-derived CDR1 and CDR2 are LGHNT and FRNRAP. The CDR3 contains 13 residues. CDR3 loop: CASGWGGMGEAFF. The CDR3 bases are TGTGCTAGTGGTTGGGGCGGCATGGGTGAAGCTTTCTTT.

This clonotype was seen many times. This chain links TRBV2 with TRBJ1-2; TRBD1 matches at 7 bases. V trimming: 6 bases; J trimming: 2 bases; junction bases outside the gene matches: 9. Germline V CDR1 and CDR2: SNHLY, FYNNEI. CDR3 length: 15 amino acids. CDR3 nucleotides: TGTGCCAGCAGGGAGGGGACAGTAGGCAACTATGGCTACACCTTC. This translates into CASREGTVGNYGYTF.

This chain joins TRBV6-1 and TRBJ2-1; D is possibly TRBD1 or TRBD2 (6 bases each). In germline, CDR1 is MNHNS, CDR2 SASEGT. V was cut by 6 bases and J by 5 bases, with 14 bases left in between. The CDR3 consists of 14 residues. Here the CDR3 DNA reads TGTGCCAGCAGCCTAGGGGGGACAAACAATGAGCAGTTCTTC. Translation gives CASSLGGTNNEQFF.